The source of this TCR beta chain is a study of blood T cells in healthy people across ages (dated by TCRdb to between 2014 and 2017). Broadly, across the study: In model experiments, template switching captured about one uniquely barcoded TCR beta cDNA molecule for every two T cells. The study analyzed two additional independent replicas of 1 million unique cDNA reads from the same blood draw for two donors, one aged 18 to 30 and one aged 80 or older. The study measured age-related changes in TCR beta repertoire diversity using deep sequencing normalized with unique cDNA molecular identifiers. The donors were split into four age groups: young (average roughly 15 years), middle-aged (about 40), aged (over 55) and long-lived (approximately 80). What the study reported, not specific to this receptor: Compared with the aged group, the long-lived group had more naive CD4+ T cells, fewer expanded clones and increased TCR diversity, a pattern suggesting age selection. The CMV infection status of donors was not known, potentially confounding age-related changes in expanded clonotypes. Bulk unsorted PBMC profiling prevented conclusive comparison of naive and antigen-experienced compartments. As age increased, observed TCR beta diversity per million T cells dropped in a roughly linear way, and a significant reduction was already evident by age about 40. There was a strong correlation between observed TCR beta diversity and the percentage of naive T cells measured by flow cytometry. Total diversity estimates from one million sequenced T cells were considered lower bounds and underestimates.

The CDR3 runs 12 amino acids, cysteine and phenylalanine included. The CDR3 DNA has 36 bases and is translated from base 1. From a lookup of the germline V gene, CDR1 and CDR2 are SGHDN and FVKESK. Trimming costs V 3 bases and J 6 bases, and their ends lie 7 bases apart. Systemically healthy Caucasian individuals from Russia, approximately 39 in total and aged about 6 to 90 years, were included as donors. Each donor gave ten milliliters of peripheral blood, collected into EDTA-treated Vacutainer tubes. Ficoll-Paque density-gradient centrifugation was used to isolate PBMCs, with at least 6 million obtained per sample. Trizol reagent was used to extract total RNA from PBMCs, with at least 5.5 micrograms per sample. For every donor, an aliquot of PBMCs went through flow cytometry to measure the percentages of naive CD45RAhigh/CD27high T cells. Points on this clonotype: Its specific antigen is unknown. Within one base of it there is no much larger clone, and no base qualities were kept.

Library preparation employed 5' RACE. TCRdb shows the sequencer as Illumina HiSeq 2500. A second PCR of about 6 to 11 cycles was run with a J-beta primer mix and a sample-barcoded 5' primer. Each TCR beta cDNA molecule received a unique molecular identifier from a template-switch 5' adaptor carrying 12 random nucleotides. At least 2.5 million CDR3-containing paired-end reads were obtained from each sample. First-strand cDNA was synthesized from all RNA with the Mint cDNA synthesis kit, primed by a TRBC-specific oligonucleotide. Following uracil-DNA glycosylase treatment, a first 18-cycle PCR with universal primers M1SS and BC2_uni_R was performed on all cDNA. As for the authors' bioinformatics: For normalization, 1 million high-quality reads, each with a distinct molecular identifier, were randomly selected from each sample. Instead of being binned into consensus sequences, reads with shared molecular identifiers were discarded. MiTCR, run with a Q25 quality threshold and the strictest error-elimination algorithm, handled CDR3 identification, clonotype clustering and error correction. A nonparametric unseen species model with Euler transformation was used to estimate a lower bound on total TCR beta diversity. TCRdb handled the public reads itself, with Q25 trimming in fastp and clone calling in MiXCR, and kept productive beta chains. Each CDR3 protein gets just one entry, which takes the most common genes and DNA from the rows behind it. The V and J calls come from TCRdb's annotation, not from the publication. Here the sample has 750,000 or so distinct CDR3 sequences; 20% to 30% occur a single time. The top ten constitute 9.4% of the sample.

Another study also made use of these data, one on T cells of mothers and their children. The second study's authors report: The donors were nine systemically healthy Caucasian individuals, made up of three mothers and their six children. cDNA synthesis used all of the extracted RNA, with roughly 1.5 ug of RNA in each 15 ul reaction. In the second PCR, the M1S primer added sample barcodes and 2-4 random nucleotides. Over 8.5 million TCR beta CDR3 reads came from each mother, compared with a few million reads from each child. In both related and unrelated pairs, thymic selection shapes the output of TCR recombination in a similar way, with inherited differences having only a minor effect. Related mother-child pairs always showed normalized repertoire overlap that was slightly higher than in unrelated mother-child pairs, though the difference was never significant. Persistent microchimeric T cell clones were not detected, at a sensitivity of approximately 100 clones per million clonotypes. Deep NGS was used in the study to compare the TCR beta repertoires of mothers and children and to look for features that separate related mother-child pairs from unrelated individuals. Mothers averaged roughly 36 +/- 4 years of age and children averaged around 11 +/- 4 years. After adapter ligation with NEBNext reagents, the libraries were sequenced on Illumina HiSeq 2000 with 100+100 nt paired-end reads. To prevent cross-contamination, the mother and child libraries were prepared a month apart and were sequenced in separate runs. Each donor had between about 450,000 and 2,300,000 distinct TCR beta clonotypes identified. Naive TCR beta clonotypes were estimated from low-frequency clonotypes matched to each donor's FACS-determined naive share, without sorting.

This TCR was recovered from a boy aged 10-17 years in good health. This chain is built from TRBV14 and TRBJ2-3, with an unclear D gene assignment. The sequencing sample was made of blood. The base sequence is TGTGCCAGCAGCCATTGGATGGATACGCAGTATTTT. Translated, this is CASSHWMDTQYF.